Below are 7 T cell receptor beta chains sequenced from a single sample in a study of blood T cells in healthy people across ages. For the second PCR, which ran for about 6 to 11 cycles, a sample-barcoded 5' primer and a J-beta primer mix were used. Each CDR3 protein is one row after TCRdb ran MiXCR on the 5' RACE reads. Altogether over a million distinct CDR3 sequences are present, 35% to 45% being singletons, with the ten largest covering over 3.5%. Material: blood. These receptors came from a woman between 18 and 29 years old in good health.

This clonotype showed up just a few times. The chain's CDR3 is CASQRYQMNTEAFF. The CDR3 nucleotides are TGTGCCAGCCAGAGGTACCAAATGAACACTGAAGCTTTCTTT. The V gene is TRBV7-9, the J gene TRBJ1-1; D not certain. V was trimmed by 8 bases and J by 0 bases, leaving 13 bases between them. Germline values: CDR1 SEHNR, CDR2 FQNEAQ (reference sequence). The CDR3 spans 14 residues.

This sequence joins TRBV25-1 and TRBJ2-5; 7 bases match TRBD1. The trim removed 0 bases at V and 5 bases at J, leaving 6 bases unmatched. The CDR3 is 15 amino acids. Germline CDR1 is MGHDK and CDR2 is SYGVNS. CDR3 bases: TGTGCCAGCAGTGAATATCTGGGGACAGACGAGACCCAGTACTTC. Its protein is CASSEYLGTDETQYF.

This chain uses TRBV7-2 with TRBJ2-1; 12 bases fit TRBD2. CDR3 length: 17 amino acids. The ends lost 3 bases at V and 2 bases at J; junction bases unmatched: 5. Germline lookup yields CDR1 SGHTA and CDR2 FQGNSA. The DNA for the CDR3 is TGTGCCAGCAGCTTCCTCCGACTAGCGGGAGCCTACAATGAGCAGTTCTTC. Its translation is CASSFLRLAGAYNEQFF.

There are a few counts of this clonotype. The chain recombines TRBV15 with TRBJ1-1; D is perhaps TRBD1 (6 bases). Germline assignment: CDR1 LNHNV and CDR2 YYDKDF (reference sequence). The V end was cut by 0 bases, the J end by 2 bases, with 13 bases between. The CDR3 is 16 amino acids. CDR3 nucleotides: TGTGCCACCAGCAGAGATGCAAGGGGGAGTAACACTGAAGCTTTCTTT. Translation: CATSRDARGSNTEAFF.

J is TRBJ1-2 and V is TRBV2; D is uncertain. This CDR3 region has 11 residues. The V gene's germline CDR1 is SNHLY and CDR2 FYNNEI. V lost 10 bases, J lost 6 bases, and 12 bases lay in between. The CDR3 sequence is CATWGLHGYTF. CDR3 bases: TGTGCCACTTGGGGTCTCCATGGCTACACCTTC. The complete variable domain, with remaining parts taken from reference TRBV2 and TRBJ1-2, reads EPEVTQTPSHQVTQMGQEVILRCVPISNHLYFYWYRQILGQKVEFLVSFYNNEISEKSEIFDDQFSVERPDGSNFTLKIRSTKLEDSAMYFCATWGLHGYTFGSGTRLTVV.

About this clonotype itself: One end of the junction fails to match germline, which may point to a read error. This chain uses TRBV7-2 with TRBJ2-6; no clear D. Per the germline V gene, CDR1 is SGHTA and CDR2 is FQGNSA. The length of the CDR3 is 11 residues. CDR3 sequence (DNA): TGTGCCAGCAGCGCCCTCCTCGTCCCGACTTTC. Its protein product is CASSALLVPTF.

This clonotype has only a few counts. V is TRBV20-1 and J is TRBJ2-4; D is perhaps TRBD1 (6 bases). This CDR3 contains 15 residues. Trimming took off 1 base at V and 0 bases at J, with 10 bases between the two ends. The V gene's germline CDR1 is DFQATT and CDR2 SNEGSKA (reference sequence). CDR3 DNA sequence: TGCAGTGCTAGAGTGGGGGCGCGAGCCAAAAACATTCAGTACTTC. It encodes CSARVGARAKNIQYF.